This T cell receptor beta chain was recorded in a study of blood T cell repertoires in COVID-19. Study overall: Samples of COVID-19 (acute and convalescent) were obtained from the United States, Italy and Spain.

Assay: immunoSEQ multiplex PCR; the TCRdb copy retains only in-frame clones and omits some. The table has hundreds of thousands of clones, approximately 90% seen once. The junction had 11 bases not matched to a gene; V was cut back by 6 bases and J by 8 bases. There are 15 residues in the CDR3. Germline CDR1 reads LNHDA; CDR2 reads SQIVND (reference sequence). This clone was seen only a few times. J is TRBJ2-4 and V is TRBV19; 9 bases align to TRBD2. The TCR sequence derives from a man younger than 45 who had recovered from COVID-19. The material sequenced was PBMCs or T cells enriched from blood (not recorded which). The DNA of the CDR3 is TGTGCCAGTAGCCCTTCCGAAGCGGGAGGACACATTCAGTACTTC. As protein: CASSPSEAGGHIQYF.